The clone carrying this TCR beta chain was found many times. Its specificity is unknown. Each CDR3 protein gets one entry after TCRdb re-called the reads with MiXCR. The sample consists of under 850,000 distinct CDR3 sequences, 35% of them appearing once. The germline CDR1 and CDR2 sequences are SGHVS and FQNEAQ. The V gene lost 3 bases and the J gene lost 0 bases, with 18 bases spanning the gap. The CDR3 runs to 18 residues. This entry is derived from a study of T cell repertoires in cytomegalovirus infection. Study outcomes and limitations: Based on cumulative public TCR beta family frequency, carriers of CMV plus the relevant HLA were identified.

V is TRBV7-8 and J is TRBJ1-3, with D perhaps TRBD1 (6 bases). Sequenced input: PBMCs. This TCR was recovered from a human donor in good health (CMV status not recorded). Some clones in this sample may be carry-over from other donors' samples. The CDR3: CASSLIGRGSNSGNTIYF. The CDR3 bases are TGTGCCAGCAGCTTGATTGGAAGGGGGTCGAACTCTGGAAACACCATATATTTT.